These 23 T cell receptor beta chains share one sample of origin, sequenced in a study of CD8 T cells in ankylosing spondylitis. TCRdb re-called the 5' RACE reads with MiXCR, one entry per CDR3 protein. Of approximately 400,000 distinct CDR3 sequences listed, roughly a quarter are singletons. Overall study findings and caveats: Apparently characteristic of ankylosing spondylitis blood was a TCR beta motif (roughly 8 highly homologous variants).

These receptors' antigens are unknown. Input material: blood, either unsorted or a sorted T cell fraction (not recorded which). The source is a male donor with ankylosing spondylitis.

V is TRBV2 and J is TRBJ2-7; D not certain. Trimming took off 3 bases at V and 0 bases at J, with 6 bases between the two ends. Germline V gene data show CDR1 as SNHLY and CDR2 as FYNNEI. The CDR3 contains 13 residues. The CDR3 DNA reads TGTGCCAGCAGTGACGGATACTCCTACGAGCAGTACTTC. It codes for CASSDGYSYEQYF.

The chain employs TRBV20-1 and TRBJ2-1; 12 bases line up with TRBD2. This CDR3 has 16 amino acids. V lost 1 base and J lost 7; bases outside the gene matches: 8. The germline V gene encodes CDR1 DFQATT and CDR2 SNEGSKA (reference sequence). The CDR3 DNA follows: TGCAGTGCTAGAGTGCCTAGCGGGAGGGCCTGGAATGAGCAGTTCTTC. Encoded protein: CSARVPSGRAWNEQFF.

V and J are TRBV29-1 and TRBJ2-7; D is unresolved. The CDR3 contains 13 residues. Germline-derived CDR1 and CDR2 are SQVTM and ANQGSEA. V gave up 6 bases and J gave up 3 bases, with 15 bases separating them. The CDR3 region is CSVAPRLVYEQYF. The CDR3 DNA follows: TGCAGCGTCGCCCCCAGGTTGGTCTACGAGCAGTACTTC.

The chain couples TRBV3-1 to TRBJ2-5; D not certain. Germline V gene data show CDR1 as LGHDT and CDR2 as YNNKEL (reference sequence). Trimming stripped 1 base from V and 3 bases from J, with 6 bases between. The CDR3 loop spans 13 amino acids. CDR3 DNA: TGTGCCAGCAGCCAAGTAACTGAAGAGACCCAGTACTTC. This translates into CASSQVTEETQYF.

This clonotype showed up just a few times. The V gene is TRBV7-2, the J gene TRBJ2-3; 8 nucleotides line up with TRBD2. The germline gives CDR1 SGHTA, CDR2 FQGNSA. The CDR3 is made up of 16 amino acids. Trimming at V came to 2 bases and at J to 7 bases, leaving 11 bases not matched to a gene. CDR3 nucleotide sequence: TGTGCCAGCAGCTTATCCAGCGGGAGAGGTGTACATACGCAGTATTTT. Translating gives CASSLSSGRGVHTQYF.

This clonotype was seen repeatedly, ten times or more. The chain has TRBV20-1 and TRBJ1-2; tentatively, D is TRBD1 (6 bases). The CDR3 contains 15 residues. Germline CDR1 and CDR2: DFQATT and SNEGSKA (reference sequence). The V and J ends lost 0 bases and 4 bases respectively, with 15 bases between them. In DNA, the CDR3 is TGCAGTGCTAGAGATAACAGGGCAAACCTCTATGGCTACACCTTC. Amino acid sequence: CSARDNRANLYGYTF.

In this sample, this clonotype turned up a few times. The chain employs TRBV20-1 and TRBJ2-1, with D hard to call. Germline CDR1 is DFQATT and CDR2 is SNEGSKA (reference sequence). This CDR3 is built from 17 residues. The V end was cut by 0 bases, the J end by 5 bases, with 20 bases between. CDR3 in DNA: TGCAGTGCTAGAGATGCCCTGACGGAAGGACGCGACAATGAGCAGTTCTTC. It is translated as CSARDALTEGRDNEQFF.

This clonotype was seen a single time. The rearrangement links TRBV12-3 or TRBV12-4 to TRBJ1-5; D not certain. The CDR3 runs to 14 residues. V was pared by 6 bases and J by 0 bases, with 9 bases between. The DNA for the CDR3 is TGTGCCAGCAGGGCCGGGATTAGCAATCAGCCCCAGCATTTT. Encoded protein: CASRAGISNQPQHF.

The gene calls are TRBV20-1 and TRBJ2-7, with 8 nucleotides matching TRBD2. The CDR3 has 15 residues. Germline CDR1 reads DFQATT; CDR2 reads SNEGSKA (reference sequence). With 0 bases clipped from V and 3 bases from J, the junction kept 7 bases outside the gene matches. CDR3: CSARDASGWDYEQYF. The CDR3 coding sequence is TGCAGTGCTAGAGATGCTAGCGGGTGGGACTACGAGCAGTACTTC.

V is TRBV7-2 and J is TRBJ2-5; TRBD1 matches 12 bases. The CDR3 is 15 residues long. Trimming cost V 6 bases and J 4 bases; bases outside gene matches: 6. CDR1 SGHTA and CDR2 FQGNSA come from the germline V gene. In DNA, the CDR3 is TGTGCCAGCAGTATAGGGACAGGGGGCCGAGAGACCCAGTACTTC. Its protein is CASSIGTGGRETQYF.

This clonotype was observed a handful of times. V usage is TRBV18 and J usage is TRBJ2-1; 9 positions agree with TRBD2. The CDR3 totals 16 residues. V was clipped by 6 bases and J by 3 bases; unmatched bases: 9. The germline gives CDR1 KGHSH, CDR2 LQKENI. The CDR3 here is CASSPSAGGGYNEQFF. Here the CDR3 DNA reads TGTGCCAGCTCGCCTTCAGCGGGAGGAGGCTACAATGAGCAGTTCTTC. Full variable domain (rest looked up from reference TRBV18 and TRBJ2-1): NAGVMQNPRHLVRRRGQEARLRCSPMKGHSHVYWYRQLPEEGLKFMVYLQKENIIDESGMPKERFSAEFPKEGPSILRIQQVVRGDSAAYFCASSPSAGGGYNEQFFGPGTRLTVL.

The chain has TRBV3-1 and TRBJ2-3, with 9 bases matching TRBD2. Germline CDR1 reads LGHDT; CDR2 reads YNNKEL (reference sequence). The junction had 7 bases not matched to a gene; V was cut back by 3 bases and J by 0 bases. The CDR3 extends over 17 amino acids. In DNA form, the CDR3 reads TGTGCCAGCAGCCACCCCACCGGGACTAGCAGCACAGATACGCAGTATTTT. It specifies CASSHPTGTSSTDTQYF.

This clonotype was detected a few times. The chain joins TRBV7-2 to TRBJ2-3; D is uncertain. Germline CDR1 reads SGHTA; CDR2 reads FQGNSA. Trimming pared 4 bases from V and 6 bases from J, leaving 8 bases between. This CDR3 contains 12 residues. CDR3 sequence: CASSWIGDTQYF. The CDR3, as DNA: TGTGCCAGCAGCTGGATCGGGGATACGCAGTATTTT.

This clonotype came up a few times. The rearrangement joins TRBV3-1 to TRBJ1-1; TRBD1 might be the D (6 bases). Germline CDR1 reads LGHDT; CDR2 reads YNNKEL (reference sequence). The CDR3 spans 13 residues. Trimming took 4 bases from V and 5 from J, leaving 11 bases between them. For the CDR3, the DNA is TGTGCCAGCAGCCCGACAGGATTGACTGAAGCTTTCTTT. Its translation is CASSPTGLTEAFF.

This chain uses TRBV5-1 with TRBJ2-1; TRBD1 agrees at 7 bases. With V trimmed by 4 bases and J by 8 bases, 9 bases remained unmatched. Germline loops: CDR1 SGHRS, CDR2 YFSETQ. The CDR3 runs to 14 residues. This chain's CDR3 is CASSTGPTGDEQFF. CDR3 coding DNA: TGCGCCAGCAGCACGGGTCCTACAGGGGATGAGCAGTTCTTC.

V usage is TRBV2 and J usage is TRBJ1-1; a possible D gene is TRBD1 (5 bases). Per germline, CDR1 SNHLY and CDR2 FYNNEI. Trimming shortened V by 6 bases and J by 1 base, and 12 bases separated the two germline ends. The CDR3 totals 14 residues. For the CDR3, the DNA is TGTGCCAGCAGAGTTAGACAGACGAACACTGAAGCTTTCTTT. The encoded protein is CASRVRQTNTEAFF.

This clonotype was observed a few times. The chain employs TRBV12-3 or TRBV12-4 and TRBJ2-1, with 7 bases aligning to TRBD2. V trimming: 3 bases; J trimming: 2 bases; junction bases outside the gene matches: 7. CDR3 length: 16 amino acids. This CDR3 is CASSLSGRATYNEQFF. In nucleotides, the CDR3 is TGTGCCAGCAGTTTGTCTGGGAGGGCTACCTACAATGAGCAGTTCTTC.

This clonotype was observed a few times. The gene calls are TRBV5-1 and TRBJ2-3, with D possibly TRBD2 on 6 matching bases. The germline V gene has CDR1 SGHRS and CDR2 YFSETQ. This CDR3 comprises 13 residues. V was cut by 4 bases and J by 9 bases, with 15 bases left in between. The chain's CDR3 is CASSEYGGFTQYF. In DNA form, the CDR3 reads TGCGCCAGCAGCGAGTACGGGGGATTCACGCAGTATTTT.

This clonotype came up many times. The chain links TRBV11-2 to TRBJ2-7; D uncertain. Germline lookup yields CDR1 SGHAT and CDR2 FQNNGV. The CDR3 has 15 amino acids. The V end lost 1 base, the J end lost 0 bases, and 10 bases lay between the germline ends. The CDR3: CASSLGTPFSYEQYF. CDR3 in DNA: TGTGCCAGCAGCTTAGGAACACCTTTCTCCTACGAGCAGTACTTC.

This clonotype has more than one count but fewer than ten. The rearrangement joins TRBV10-3 to TRBJ2-1; D is undetermined. The CDR3 has 17 amino acids. Germline loops: CDR1 ENHRY, CDR2 SYGVKD. Between the trimmed V and J ends, which lost 2 bases and 4 bases, there was a span of 18 bases. The CDR3 is CAISEEAKTYLYNEQFF. CDR3 bases: TGTGCCATCAGTGAGGAGGCAAAGACATACCTATACAATGAGCAGTTCTTC.

In its sample, this clonotype was seen a few times. The V call is TRBV12-3 or TRBV12-4, the J call TRBJ1-2, with D tentatively TRBD1 (6 bases). The germline V and J ends were trimmed by 3 bases and 3 bases, with 11 bases remaining between them. The CDR3 totals 14 residues. The chain's CDR3 is CASSFQQGDYGYTF. Written as DNA, the CDR3 is TGTGCCAGCAGTTTTCAACAGGGCGACTATGGCTACACCTTC.

The V gene is TRBV19, the J gene TRBJ1-4; possibly TRBD1 for D (5 bases). The V gene's germline CDR1 is LNHDA and CDR2 SQIVND (reference sequence). Trimming stripped 5 bases from V and 8 bases from J, with 9 bases between. This CDR3 comprises 12 residues. CDR3 sequence reads: CASSPREEKLFF. CDR3 nucleotide sequence: TGTGCCAGTAGTCCCAGGGAGGAAAAACTGTTTTTT.

The sample holds many counts of this clonotype. The chain recombines TRBV5-1 with TRBJ2-1, with 13 bases aligning to TRBD2. The V gene end was trimmed by 5 bases and the J gene end by 1 base; junction bases not matched to a gene: 9. In germline, CDR1 is SGHRS, CDR2 YFSETQ. CDR3 size: 18 residues. The CDR3 sequence: CASSPWTSGRGSYNEQFF. The CDR3 nucleotides read TGCGCCAGCAGTCCTTGGACTAGCGGGAGAGGATCCTACAATGAGCAGTTCTTC.